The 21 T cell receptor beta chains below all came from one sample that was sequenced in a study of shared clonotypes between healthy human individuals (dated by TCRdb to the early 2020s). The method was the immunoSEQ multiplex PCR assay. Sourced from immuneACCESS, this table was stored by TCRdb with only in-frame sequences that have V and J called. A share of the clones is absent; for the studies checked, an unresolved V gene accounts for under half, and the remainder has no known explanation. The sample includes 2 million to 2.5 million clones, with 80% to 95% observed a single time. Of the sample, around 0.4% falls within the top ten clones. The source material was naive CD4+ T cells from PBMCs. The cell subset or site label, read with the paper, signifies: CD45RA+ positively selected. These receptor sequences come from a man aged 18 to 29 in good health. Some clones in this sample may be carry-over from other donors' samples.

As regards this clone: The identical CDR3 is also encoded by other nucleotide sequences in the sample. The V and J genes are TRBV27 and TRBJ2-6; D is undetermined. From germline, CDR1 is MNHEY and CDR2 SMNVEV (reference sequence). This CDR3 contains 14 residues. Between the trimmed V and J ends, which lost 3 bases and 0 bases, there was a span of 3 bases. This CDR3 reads CASSLLSGANVLTF. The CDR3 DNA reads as TGTGCCAGCAGTTTGCTCTCTGGGGCCAACGTCCTGACTTTC.

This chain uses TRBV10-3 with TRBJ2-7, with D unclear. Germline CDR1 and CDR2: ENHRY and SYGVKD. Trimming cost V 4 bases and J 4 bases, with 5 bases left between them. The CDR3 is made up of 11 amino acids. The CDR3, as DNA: TGTGCCATCAGTGGGGTATACGAGCAGTACTTC. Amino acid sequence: CAISGVYEQYF.

CDR3 nucleotide sequence: TGTGCCTGGACCCCGGGGGTTGGAGCGCAGTTCTTC. This sequence encodes CAWTPGVGAQFF. This chain links TRBV30 with TRBJ2-1; TRBD2 is a possible D gene (6 bases). Germline loops: CDR1 GTSNPN, CDR2 SVGIG (reference sequence). The CDR3 covers 12 residues. V was trimmed by 4 bases and J by 12 bases, leaving 16 bases between them.

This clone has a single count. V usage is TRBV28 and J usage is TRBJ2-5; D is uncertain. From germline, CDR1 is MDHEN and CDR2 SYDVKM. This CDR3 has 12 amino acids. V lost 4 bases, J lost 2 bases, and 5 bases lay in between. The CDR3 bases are TGTGCCAGCAGTTGGTATCAAGAGACCCAGTACTTC. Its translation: CASSWYQETQYF.

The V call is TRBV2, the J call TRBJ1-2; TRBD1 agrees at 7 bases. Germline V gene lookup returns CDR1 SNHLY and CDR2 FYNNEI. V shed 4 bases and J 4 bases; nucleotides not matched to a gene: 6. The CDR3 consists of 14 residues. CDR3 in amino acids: CASSGGTAVYGYTF. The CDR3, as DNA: TGTGCCAGCAGTGGGGGGACAGCCGTCTATGGCTACACCTTC.

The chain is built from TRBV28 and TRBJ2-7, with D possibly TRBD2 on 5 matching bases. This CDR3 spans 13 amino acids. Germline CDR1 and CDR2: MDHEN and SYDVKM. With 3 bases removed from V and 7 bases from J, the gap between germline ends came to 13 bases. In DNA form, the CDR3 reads TGTGCCAGCAGTTTCCCGGGGATGGGGGAGCAGTACTTC. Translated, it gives CASSFPGMGEQYF.

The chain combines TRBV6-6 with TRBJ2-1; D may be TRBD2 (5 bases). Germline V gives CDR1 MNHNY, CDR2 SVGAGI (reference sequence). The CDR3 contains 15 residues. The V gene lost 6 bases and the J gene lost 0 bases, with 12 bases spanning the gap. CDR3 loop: CASSPLGSSYNEQFF. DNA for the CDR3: TGTGCCAGCAGCCCCCTGGGGAGCTCCTACAATGAGCAGTTCTTC.

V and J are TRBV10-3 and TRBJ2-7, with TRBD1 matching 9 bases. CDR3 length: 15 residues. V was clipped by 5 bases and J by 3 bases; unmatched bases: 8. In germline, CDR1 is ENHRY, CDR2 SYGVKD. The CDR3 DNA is TGTGCCATCAGTCCCCGCCCGGGACAGGGCTACGAGCAGTACTTC. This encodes CAISPRPGQGYEQYF.

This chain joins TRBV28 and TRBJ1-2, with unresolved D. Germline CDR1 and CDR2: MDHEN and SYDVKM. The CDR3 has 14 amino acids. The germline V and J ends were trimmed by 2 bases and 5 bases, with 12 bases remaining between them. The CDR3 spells CASSLERGQYGYTF. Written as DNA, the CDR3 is TGTGCCAGCAGTTTAGAAAGAGGGCAGTATGGCTACACCTTC.

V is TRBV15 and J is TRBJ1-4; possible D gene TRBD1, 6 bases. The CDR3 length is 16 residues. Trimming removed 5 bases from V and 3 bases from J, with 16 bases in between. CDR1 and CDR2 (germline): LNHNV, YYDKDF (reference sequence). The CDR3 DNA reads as TGTGCCACCAGCGCAGGGGTCGGGGCAGCTAATGAAAAACTGTTTTTT. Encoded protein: CATSAGVGAANEKLFF.

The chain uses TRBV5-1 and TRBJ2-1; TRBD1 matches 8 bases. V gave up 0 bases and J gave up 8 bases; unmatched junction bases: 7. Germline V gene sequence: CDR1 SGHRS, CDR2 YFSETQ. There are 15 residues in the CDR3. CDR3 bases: TGCGCCAGCAGCTTGGTGGCAGGGGGCCCCCATGAGCAGTTCTTC. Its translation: CASSLVAGGPHEQFF.

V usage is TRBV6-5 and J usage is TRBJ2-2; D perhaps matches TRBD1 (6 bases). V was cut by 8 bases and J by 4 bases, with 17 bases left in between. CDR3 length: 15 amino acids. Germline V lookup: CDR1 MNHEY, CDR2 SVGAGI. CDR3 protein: CASHRGGAVTGELFF. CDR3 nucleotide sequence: TGTGCCAGCCATCGTGGGGGCGCGGTCACCGGGGAGCTGTTTTTT.

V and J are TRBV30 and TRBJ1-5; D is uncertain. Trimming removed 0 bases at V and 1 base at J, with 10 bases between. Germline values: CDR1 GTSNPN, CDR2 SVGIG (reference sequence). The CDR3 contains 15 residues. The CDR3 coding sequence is TGTGCCTGGAGTGTGTTCGGGTCGAGCAATCAGCCCCAGCATTTT. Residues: CAWSVFGSSNQPQHF.

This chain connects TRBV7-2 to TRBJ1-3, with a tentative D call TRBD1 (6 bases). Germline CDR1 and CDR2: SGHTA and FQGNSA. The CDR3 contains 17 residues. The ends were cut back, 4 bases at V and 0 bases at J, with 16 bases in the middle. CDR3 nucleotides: TGTGCCAGCAGCTCGTTTACAGGGTCCCGCTCTGGAAACACCATATATTTT. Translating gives CASSSFTGSRSGNTIYF.

The CDR3 sequence is CSVEDGNTIYF. The CDR3 DNA follows: TGCAGCGTTGAAGACGGAAACACCATATATTTT. J is TRBJ1-3 and V is TRBV29-1; unclear D gene. Germline values: CDR1 SQVTM, CDR2 ANQGSEA. The CDR3 spans 11 residues. V lost 0 bases, J lost 4 bases, and 1 base lay in between.

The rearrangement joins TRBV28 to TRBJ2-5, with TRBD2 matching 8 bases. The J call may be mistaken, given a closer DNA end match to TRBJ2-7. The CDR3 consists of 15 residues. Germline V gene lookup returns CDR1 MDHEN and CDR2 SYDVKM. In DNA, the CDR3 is TGTGCCAGCAGTTTACGGCTAGCGGGTGGCTACGAGCAGTACTTC. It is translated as CASSLRLAGGYEQYF.

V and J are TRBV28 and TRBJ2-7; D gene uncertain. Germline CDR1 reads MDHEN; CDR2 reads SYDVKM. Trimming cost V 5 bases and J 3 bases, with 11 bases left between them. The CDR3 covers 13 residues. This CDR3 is CASSILLSYEQYF. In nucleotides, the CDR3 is TGTGCCAGCAGTATATTACTGAGCTACGAGCAGTACTTC.

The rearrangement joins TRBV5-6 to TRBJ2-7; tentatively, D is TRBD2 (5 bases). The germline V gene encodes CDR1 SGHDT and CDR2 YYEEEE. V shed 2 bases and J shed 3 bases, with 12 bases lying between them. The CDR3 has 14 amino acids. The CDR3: CASSFWTVNYEQYF. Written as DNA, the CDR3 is TGTGCCAGCAGCTTCTGGACTGTCAACTACGAGCAGTACTTC. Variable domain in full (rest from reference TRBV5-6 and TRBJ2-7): DAGVTQSPTHLIKTRGQQVTLRCSPKSGHDTVSWYQQALGQGPQFIFQYYEEEERQRGNFPDRFSGHQFPNYSSELNVNALLLGDSALYLCASSFWTVNYEQYFGPGTRLTVT.

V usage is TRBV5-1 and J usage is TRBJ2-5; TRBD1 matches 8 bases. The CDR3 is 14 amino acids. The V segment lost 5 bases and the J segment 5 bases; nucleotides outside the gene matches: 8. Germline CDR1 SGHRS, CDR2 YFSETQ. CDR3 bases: TGCGCCAGCAGGGGCCTGGACAGGGAGGAGACCCAGTACTTC. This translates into CASRGLDREETQYF.

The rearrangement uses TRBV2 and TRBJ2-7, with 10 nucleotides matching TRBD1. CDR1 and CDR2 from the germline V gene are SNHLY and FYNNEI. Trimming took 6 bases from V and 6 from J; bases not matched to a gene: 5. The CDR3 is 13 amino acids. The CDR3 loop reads CASSGQGVGEQYF. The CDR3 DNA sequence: TGTGCCAGCAGCGGACAGGGGGTAGGCGAGCAGTACTTC.

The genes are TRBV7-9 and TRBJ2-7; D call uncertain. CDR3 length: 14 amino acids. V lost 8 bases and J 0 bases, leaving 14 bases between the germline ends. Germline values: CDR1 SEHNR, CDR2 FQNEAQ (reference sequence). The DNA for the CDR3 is TGTGCCAGCCAACAAGGCCCCAGCTCCTACGAGCAGTACTTC. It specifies CASQQGPSSYEQYF. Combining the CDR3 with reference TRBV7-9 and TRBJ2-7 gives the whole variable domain DTGVSQNPRHKITKRGQNVTFRCDPISEHNRLYWYRQTLGQGPEFLTYFQNEAQLEKSRLLSDRFSAERPKGSFSTLEIQRTEQGDSAMYLCASQQGPSSYEQYFGPGTRLTVT.